The present TCR beta chain was sequenced within a study of patients and donors after allogeneic stem cell transplantation. Germline CDR1 and CDR2: SGHRS and YFSETQ. Deletions cut 2 bases from V and 4 bases from J, with 12 bases between. CDR3 length: 14 residues. TCRdb processed the RT-PCR reads anew with MiXCR; each CDR3 protein has one entry. This sample has some 880,000 distinct CDR3 sequences, with roughly 17% found just once. The chain is built from TRBV5-1 and TRBJ2-5; a weak D match, TRBD2 (7 bases). The receptor comes from a human donor who was either an allogeneic HSCT recipient or a stem cell or donor lymphocyte infusion donor (not recorded which). It is not recorded whose cells these are; they may come from a transplant donor. Input material: blood, either unsorted or a sorted T cell fraction (not recorded which). The CDR3 sequence: CASSFEGGRETQYF. The CDR3 nucleotides read TGCGCCAGCAGCTTCGAGGGGGGGCGAGAGACCCAGTACTTC.